This T cell receptor beta chain was sequenced during a study of OX40 agonist ivuxolimab in advanced cancers. Study-level information: One hepatocellular carcinoma and a couple of cutaneous melanoma patients partially responded.

The protocol was immunoSEQ multiplex PCR, while the TCRdb copy is restricted to in-frame clones and leaves out a portion. The data contain 30,000 to 40,000 clones, around 85% of them singletons. Samples of blood were obtained at baseline, on cycle 4 day 1, and on cycle 7 day 1. Germline lookup yields CDR1 MDHEN and CDR2 SYDVKM. V dropped 5 bases and J dropped 6 bases, with 8 bases sitting between them. The CDR3 has 12 amino acids. Study-level findings and limits: In the 0.1 to 3.0 mg/kg range, CD4+ and CD8+ blood T cells had expanded clonally by week 6.

As regards this clone: What it binds is unknown.

The sample in question was CD4+ or CD8+ T cells sorted from blood, obtained in a trial of the OX40 agonist ivuxolimab. The chain employs TRBV28 and TRBJ1-3; D uncertain. The sequence was collected from an adult with an advanced solid tumor such as melanoma, head and neck, liver or kidney cancer. CDR3 in amino acids: CASSMMENTIYF. CDR3 sequence (DNA): TGTGCCAGCAGTATGATGGAAAACACCATATATTTT. The full variable domain, with the rest looked up from reference TRBV28 and TRBJ1-3, is DVKVTQSSRYLVKRTGEKVFLECVQDMDHENMFWYRQDPGLGLRLIYFSYDVKMKEKGDIPEGYSVSREKKERFSLILESASTNQTSMYLCASSMMENTIYFGEGSWLTVV.